The 24 T cell receptor beta chains presented below share a single source sample, sequenced in a study of shared clonotypes between healthy human individuals. Measured with immunoSEQ multiplex PCR; TCRdb has only the in-frame clones, and not every one. The table includes more than 1,200,000 clones, roughly 98.5% detected once. The sequencing input was naive CD4+ T cells sorted from blood. As for subset: CD45RA+ positively selected. The receptor source for this set is a young man in good health.

The V call is TRBV10-3, the J call TRBJ1-2, with D perhaps TRBD1 (5 bases). Trimming pared 2 bases from V and 2 bases from J, leaving 12 bases between. Germline values: CDR1 ENHRY, CDR2 SYGVKD. The CDR3 is 15 residues long. The CDR3 region has the DNA TGTGCCATCAGTGAGACGAGCAGGGAAAACTATGGCTACACCTTC. Encoded protein: CAISETSRENYGYTF.

This chain links TRBV19 with TRBJ2-7; a weak D match, TRBD1 (6 bases). V lost 5 bases, J lost 0 bases, and 14 bases lay in between. In germline, CDR1 is LNHDA, CDR2 SQIVND (reference sequence). The CDR3 runs 15 residues. CDR3 DNA sequence: TGTGCCAGTAGTCGTAGACAGGCCCCCTCCTACGAGCAGTACTTC. This translates into CASSRRQAPSYEQYF.

V and J are TRBV27 and TRBJ2-3, with TRBD2 matching 7 bases. Germline trimming cut 3 bases from V and 0 bases from J; bases unmatched to any gene: 9. This CDR3 spans 17 amino acids. CDR1 is MNHEY, CDR2 SMNVEV, per germline (reference sequence). The CDR3, as DNA: TGTGCCAGCAGTTTCTCCTTAGCGGGTCTGAGCACAGATACGCAGTATTTT. This gives the protein CASSFSLAGLSTDTQYF.

This sequence joins TRBV27 and TRBJ2-1, with TRBD1 matching over 7 bases. CDR1 MNHEY and CDR2 SMNVEV come from the germline V gene (reference sequence). The CDR3 is made up of 17 amino acids. V was clipped by 4 bases and J by 5 bases; unmatched bases: 14. CDR3 amino acids: CASSSILGKGGHNEQFF. CDR3 sequence (DNA): TGTGCCAGCAGTTCTATCCTAGGAAAAGGGGGCCACAATGAGCAGTTCTTC.

This chain uses TRBV9 with TRBJ2-3; 8 bases are a match to TRBD2. Germline V gene lookup returns CDR1 SGDLS and CDR2 YYNGEE. The CDR3 spans 21 residues. Unmatched junction bases numbered 23, after V lost 3 bases and J lost 2 bases. CDR3 coding DNA: TGTGCCAGCAGCGAAACACCGGGACTAGGAGTTCCCCTTCAAAACACAGATACGCAGTATTTT. This encodes CASSETPGLGVPLQNTDTQYF.

The V gene is TRBV25-1, the J gene TRBJ1-2; a possible D gene is TRBD1 (5 bases). Germline loops: CDR1 MGHDK, CDR2 SYGVNS. The CDR3 covers 12 residues. Trimming took 4 bases from V and 10 from J, leaving 13 bases between them. The CDR3 loop reads CASSGGGPAYTF. The CDR3 coding sequence is TGTGCCAGCAGTGGGGGGGGTCCGGCCTACACCTTC.

In DNA form, the CDR3 reads TGTGCCAGCAGCTTATACCCGTCCTTAGGGGGCTACACCTTC. This sequence encodes CASSLYPSLGGYTF. This chain uses TRBV7-9 with TRBJ1-2; D ambiguous. The germline V gene has CDR1 SEHNR and CDR2 FQNEAQ (reference sequence). V was clipped by 2 bases and J by 8 bases, with 15 bases between them. This CDR3 is 14 amino acids long.

The V gene is TRBV9, the J gene TRBJ2-1; 15 positions match TRBD2. This CDR3 has 17 residues. Unmatched junction bases numbered 11, after V lost 3 bases and J lost 10 bases. In germline, CDR1 is SGDLS, CDR2 YYNGEE. The CDR3 DNA reads as TGTGCCAGCAGCGACGGGACTAGCGGGAGGTCTTCCCAGGAGCAGTTCTTC. Protein: CASSDGTSGRSSQEQFF.

The chain carries TRBV5-1 and TRBJ2-3; 11 bases are shared with TRBD2. CDR3 length: 16 amino acids. The V segment lost 4 bases and the J segment 0 bases; nucleotides outside the gene matches: 4. Per germline, CDR1 SGHRS and CDR2 YFSETQ. The CDR3 coding sequence is TGCGCCAGCAGCATGGGACTAGCGGTTAGCACAGATACGCAGTATTTT. Its protein product is CASSMGLAVSTDTQYF.

The J gene is TRBJ1-2, the V gene TRBV10-1; 9 bases align to TRBD1. With V trimmed by 10 bases and J by 7 bases, 7 bases remained unmatched. The CDR3 has 12 amino acids. Germline-derived CDR1 and CDR2 are WNHNN and SYGVQD (reference sequence). CDR3 protein: CATSGQGTGYTF. The CDR3 nucleotides read TGCGCCACATCGGGACAGGGAACTGGCTACACCTTC.

The V and J genes are TRBV4-1 and TRBJ2-2; no firm D call. The germline gives CDR1 MGHRA, CDR2 YSYEKL. The V end was cut by 2 bases, the J end by 6 bases, with 22 bases between. CDR3 length: 18 amino acids. CDR3 sequence: CASSQRTSPSRSAGELFF. The CDR3 DNA is TGCGCCAGCAGCCAAAGGACCTCCCCTAGTAGATCAGCCGGGGAGCTGTTTTTT.

The chain carries TRBV7-9 and TRBJ1-1; D uncertain. This CDR3 is built from 15 residues. Germline V gene sequence: CDR1 SEHNR, CDR2 FQNEAQ (reference sequence). Trimming removed 5 bases from V and 0 bases from J, with 13 bases in between. The CDR3 reads CASSIIPQLNTEAFF. In DNA form, the CDR3 reads TGTGCCAGCAGCATAATACCACAGCTGAACACTGAAGCTTTCTTT.

The chain couples TRBV11-3 to TRBJ2-7; either TRBD1 or TRBD2 may supply D (5 bases each). This CDR3 has 14 residues. Trimming took off 5 bases at V and 5 bases at J, with 16 bases between the two ends. Germline assignment: CDR1 SGHNT and CDR2 YENEEA. CDR3 nucleotide sequence: TGTGCCAGCAGCCCCCCCGGGACGCGCCACGAGCAGTACTTC. Translating gives CASSPPGTRHEQYF.

The chain's CDR3 is CASSQARDSGELFF. The CDR3, as DNA: TGCGCCAGCAGCCAAGCAAGGGACTCCGGGGAGCTGTTTTTT. V gene TRBV4-3 combines with J gene TRBJ2-2, with a possible D match to TRBD2 (6 bases). The germline CDR1 and CDR2 sequences are LGHNA and YSLEER. With 1 base removed from V and 6 bases from J, the gap between germline ends came to 9 bases. The length of the CDR3 is 14 residues.

This sequence joins TRBV7-9 and TRBJ2-4; a weak D match, TRBD2 (6 bases). Germline-derived CDR1 and CDR2 are SEHNR and FQNEAQ (reference sequence). CDR3 length: 15 residues. V shed 5 bases and J shed 0 bases, with 11 bases lying between them. The CDR3 sequence is CASSQEGLAKNIQYF. The DNA for the CDR3 is TGTGCCAGCAGCCAAGAGGGACTAGCCAAAAACATTCAGTACTTC.

The genes are TRBV9 and TRBJ2-7; 15 positions agree with TRBD2. CDR3 size: 17 residues. V trimming: 1 base; J trimming: 5 bases; junction bases outside the gene matches: 7. The germline CDR1 and CDR2 sequences are SGDLS and YYNGEE. In DNA, the CDR3 is TGTGCCAGCAGCGTATACGACAGGACTAGCGGGAGGGACGAGCAGTACTTC. Protein product: CASSVYDRTSGRDEQYF.

This chain uses TRBV5-6 with TRBJ2-1; 9 positions match TRBD2. V was clipped by 4 bases and J by 0 bases; unmatched bases: 14. CDR3 length: 19 residues. Germline loops: CDR1 SGHDT, CDR2 YYEEEE. CDR3 DNA: TGTGCCAGCAGCGCCTGGATTGGAGCGGGAGGAAGCTCCTACAATGAGCAGTTCTTC. Residues: CASSAWIGAGGSSYNEQFF.

This clone has only one observation. The chain combines TRBV4-2 with TRBJ1-2, with D perhaps TRBD1 (6 bases). V was cut by 3 bases and J by 4 bases, with 18 bases left in between. CDR1 is LGHNA, CDR2 YNFKEQ, per germline. The CDR3 length is 16 residues. The DNA for the CDR3 is TGTGCCAGCAGCCAGATTAACGGGGGCGATGCCTATGGCTACACCTTC. Protein product: CASSQINGGDAYGYTF.

This rearrangement joins TRBV19 to TRBJ1-5, with D possibly TRBD1 on 5 matching bases. Germline-derived CDR1 and CDR2 are LNHDA and SQIVND (reference sequence). The CDR3 sequence is 15 residues long. V dropped 2 bases and J dropped 0 bases, with 8 bases sitting between them. The chain's CDR3 is CASSISGHSNQPQHF. CDR3 bases: TGTGCCAGTAGTATAAGTGGACATAGCAATCAGCCCCAGCATTTT.

The gene calls are TRBV28 and TRBJ2-5, with 9 positions matching TRBD1. V trimming: 10 bases; J trimming: 4 bases; junction bases outside the gene matches: 7. Germline V CDR1 and CDR2: MDHEN, SYDVKM. This CDR3 has 13 residues. The CDR3: CAIMRTGAETQYF. In nucleotides, the CDR3 is TGTGCCATCATGCGGACAGGGGCAGAGACCCAGTACTTC.

This chain links TRBV13 with TRBJ1-3, with a tentative D call TRBD1 (5 bases). Germline assignment: CDR1 PRHDT and CDR2 FYEKMQ (reference sequence). This CDR3 is built from 14 residues. The V and J ends lost 8 bases and 2 bases respectively, with 13 bases between them. The CDR3 DNA reads TGTGCCAGCGGGATGACACAGGCTGGAAACACCATATATTTT. This translates into CASGMTQAGNTIYF.

V and J are TRBV19 and TRBJ2-7; D is ambiguous. CDR1 is LNHDA and CDR2 is SQIVND in the germline V gene (reference sequence). V was trimmed by 5 bases and J by 4 bases, leaving 9 bases between them. The CDR3 extends over 12 amino acids. For the CDR3, the DNA is TGTGCCAGTAGTGCGAGTGAATACGAGCAGTACTTC. Protein: CASSASEYEQYF. Filled out from reference TRBV19 and TRBJ2-7, the complete variable domain reads DGGITQSPKYLFRKEGQNVTLSCEQNLNHDAMYWYRQDPGQGLRLIYYSQIVNDFQKGDIAEGYSVSREKKESFPLTVTSAQKNPTAFYLCASSASEYEQYFGPGTRLTVT.

The V call is TRBV25-1, the J call TRBJ2-2; D uncertain. This CDR3 is 15 amino acids long. Germline-derived CDR1 and CDR2 are MGHDK and SYGVNS. The V gene lost 3 bases and the J gene lost 7 bases, with 15 bases spanning the gap. The CDR3 protein is CASSEAATPLGELFF. CDR3 in DNA: TGTGCCAGCAGTGAGGCGGCTACCCCGCTCGGGGAGCTGTTTTTT.

The J gene is TRBJ2-7, the V gene TRBV6-5; possible D gene TRBD1, 5 bases. CDR1 MNHEY and CDR2 SVGAGI come from the germline V gene. This CDR3 spans 14 amino acids. V lost 0 bases and J lost 4, with 10 bases in between. CDR3 nucleotide sequence: TGTGCCAGCAGTTACTCGAGTCCAGGGTACGAGCAGTACTTC. It is translated as CASSYSSPGYEQYF.